This T cell receptor beta chain was sequenced for a study of blood T cell repertoires in COVID-19 (dated by TCRdb to the early 2020s). Describing the broader study: Collaborator samples came from the United States, Italy and Spain and covered acute and convalescent phases of COVID-19. Subjects who had been exposed to COVID-19, were actively infected with it, or had recovered from it provided the deeply sampled blood TCRbeta repertoires that made up the dataset. The repertoires were made available in a free public database intended to serve as a resource for research on the immune response to SARS-CoV-2. The samples were drawn from two sources: the first 160 participants of the ongoing ImmuneRACE study, and 1,000 to 1,500 subjects contributed by 6 global collaborators. Sample metadata almost always included a de-identified subject ID, COVID-19 status, age in years and sex. HLA class I and class II types, where available, came from metadata supplied by the sample provider rather than from assay-based typing. The material from the prospective study consisted of cDNA or gDNA derived from T cells, B-cell-depleted T cells, or PBMCs. Study-level results and caveats: How much clinical and demographic metadata was included differed by source and by participant, and the metadata was provided uncurated.

Deletion took 2 bases off V and 5 bases off J, with a span of 12 bases between the germline ends. The CDR3 runs 15 residues from the cysteine to the phenylalanine. Of the read, only the CDR3 DNA is kept; its 45 bases are in frame from base 1. Taken from the germline V gene (reference sequence), the CDR1 and CDR2 loops are SEHNR and FQNEAQ. Each collaborating institution followed its own protocols to collect whole blood in K2EDTA tubes. For TCRbeta analysis, collaborators shipped samples in one of three forms: frozen whole blood, isolated PBMCs, or DNA extracted from either of those sample types. TCRbeta CDR3 regions were amplified from genomic DNA by means of the immunoSEQ Assay, a bias-controlled multiplex PCR. The paper's processing steps were these. The number of nucleated cells in each sample was estimated by amplification of reference gene primers within the assay. Sequence reads were collapsed and filtered to measure the absolute abundance of every unique TCRbeta CDR3 rearrangement. Productive Simpson clonality was computed per sample as the square root of Simpson's diversity index over productive rearrangements. In TCRdb, the immuneACCESS table is reduced to in-frame sequences with V and J assigned. These tables do not hold every clone; where another copy was compared, an unresolved V gene accounts for under half, and the others remain unexplained. That table is the source of V, J and clone size, and D and trimming were worked out from the DNA. A total of some 190,000 clones appear in this sample, about four fifths of them only once. The ten biggest clones cover 6.9% of the sample.

A note on this clone: This clone's antigen is unknown. One base away there is no much larger clone; base qualities are not given.

Sample: peripheral blood. This TCR derives from a man in his 60s with acute or convalescent COVID-19. Recombination linked TRBV7-9 to TRBJ2-2; a tentative D match to TRBD1 spans 8 bases. The CDR3 is CASSLLQGGTGELFF. The nucleotide sequence is TGTGCCAGCAGCTTATTACAGGGGGGGACCGGGGAGCTGTTTTTT.